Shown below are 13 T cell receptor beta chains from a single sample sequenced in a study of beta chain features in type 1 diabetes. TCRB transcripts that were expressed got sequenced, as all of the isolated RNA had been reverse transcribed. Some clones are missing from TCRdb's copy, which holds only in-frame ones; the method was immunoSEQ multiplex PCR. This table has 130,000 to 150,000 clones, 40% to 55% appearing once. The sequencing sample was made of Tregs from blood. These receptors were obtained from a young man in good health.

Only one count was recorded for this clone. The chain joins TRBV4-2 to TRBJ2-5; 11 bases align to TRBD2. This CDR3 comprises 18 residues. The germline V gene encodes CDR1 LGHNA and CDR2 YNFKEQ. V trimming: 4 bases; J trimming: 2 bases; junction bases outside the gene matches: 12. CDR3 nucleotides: TGTGCCAGCAGCCTCGCCCCCAGGGCTAGCGGGAGGCAAGAGACCCAGTACTTC. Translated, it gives CASSLAPRASGRQETQYF.

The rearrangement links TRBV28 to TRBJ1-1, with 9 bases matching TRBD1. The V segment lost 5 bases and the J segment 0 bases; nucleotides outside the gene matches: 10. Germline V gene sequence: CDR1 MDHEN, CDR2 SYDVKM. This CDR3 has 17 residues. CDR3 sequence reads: CASSTGQGAVMNTEAFF. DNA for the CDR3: TGTGCCAGCAGTACGGGACAGGGAGCCGTCATGAACACTGAAGCTTTCTTT.

For the CDR3, the DNA is TGTGCCAGCAGAAGGATGACAGGGACATACTACGAGCAGTACTTC. This codes for CASRRMTGTYYEQYF. The chain links TRBV28 to TRBJ2-7, with 7 positions matching TRBD1. The CDR3 extends over 15 amino acids. The V gene end was trimmed by 6 bases and the J gene end by 3 bases; junction bases not matched to a gene: 11. Germline loops: CDR1 MDHEN, CDR2 SYDVKM.

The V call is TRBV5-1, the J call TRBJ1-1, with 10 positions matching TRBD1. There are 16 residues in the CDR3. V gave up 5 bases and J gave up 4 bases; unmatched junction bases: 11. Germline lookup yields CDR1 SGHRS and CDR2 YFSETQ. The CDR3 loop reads CASRGPGQGFPTEAFF. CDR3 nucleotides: TGCGCCAGCAGGGGTCCGGGACAGGGGTTCCCCACTGAAGCTTTCTTT.

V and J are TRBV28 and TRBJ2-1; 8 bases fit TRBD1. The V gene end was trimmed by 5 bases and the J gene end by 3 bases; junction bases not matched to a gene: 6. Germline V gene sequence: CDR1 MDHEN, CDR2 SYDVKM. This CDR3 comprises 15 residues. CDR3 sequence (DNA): TGTGCCAGCAGTCCCCGACAGGGGAACTACAATGAGCAGTTCTTC. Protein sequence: CASSPRQGNYNEQFF.

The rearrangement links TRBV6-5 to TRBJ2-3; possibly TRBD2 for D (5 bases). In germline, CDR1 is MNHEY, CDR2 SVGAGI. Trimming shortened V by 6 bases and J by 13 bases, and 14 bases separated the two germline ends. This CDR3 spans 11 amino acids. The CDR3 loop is CASSPMGRKYF. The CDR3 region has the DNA TGTGCCAGCAGCCCGATGGGGAGAAAGTATTTT.

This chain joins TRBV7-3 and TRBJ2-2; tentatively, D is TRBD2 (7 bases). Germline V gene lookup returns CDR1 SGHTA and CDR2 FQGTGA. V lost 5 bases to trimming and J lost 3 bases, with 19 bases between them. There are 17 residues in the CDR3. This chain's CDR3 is CASSPGGLAEDTGELFF. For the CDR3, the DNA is TGTGCCAGCAGCCCCGGGGGGCTAGCGGAGGACACCGGGGAGCTGTTTTTT.

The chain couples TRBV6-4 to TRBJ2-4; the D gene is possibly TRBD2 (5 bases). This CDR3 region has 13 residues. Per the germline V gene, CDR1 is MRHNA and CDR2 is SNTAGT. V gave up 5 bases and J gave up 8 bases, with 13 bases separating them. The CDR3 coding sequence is TGTGCCAGCAGTCGAGACATGAGGGACATTCAGTACTTC. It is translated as CASSRDMRDIQYF.

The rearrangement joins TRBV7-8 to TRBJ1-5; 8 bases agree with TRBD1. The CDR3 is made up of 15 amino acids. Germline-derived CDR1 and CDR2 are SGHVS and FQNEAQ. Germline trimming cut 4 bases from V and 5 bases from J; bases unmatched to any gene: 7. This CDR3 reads CASSSLGTGDQPQHF. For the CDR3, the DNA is TGTGCCAGCAGCTCCCTCGGGACAGGAGATCAGCCCCAGCATTTT.

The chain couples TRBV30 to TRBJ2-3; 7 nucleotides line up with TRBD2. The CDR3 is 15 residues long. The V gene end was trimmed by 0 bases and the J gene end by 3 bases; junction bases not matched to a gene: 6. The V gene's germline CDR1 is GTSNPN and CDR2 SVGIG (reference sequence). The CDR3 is CAWSVASGVTDTQYF. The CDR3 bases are TGTGCCTGGAGTGTTGCTAGCGGCGTGACAGATACGCAGTATTTT.

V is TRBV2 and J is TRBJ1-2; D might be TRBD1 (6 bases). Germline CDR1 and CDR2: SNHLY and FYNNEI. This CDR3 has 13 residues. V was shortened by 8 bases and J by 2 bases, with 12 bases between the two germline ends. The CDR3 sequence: CASAAGTNYGYTF. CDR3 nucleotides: TGTGCCAGCGCCGCCGGGACAAACTATGGCTACACCTTC.

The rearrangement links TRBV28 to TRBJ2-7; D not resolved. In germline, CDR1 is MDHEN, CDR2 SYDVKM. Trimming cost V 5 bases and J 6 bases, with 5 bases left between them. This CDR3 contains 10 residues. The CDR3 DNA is TGTGCCAGCAGTCAGCGCGAGCAGTACTTC. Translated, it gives CASSQREQYF.

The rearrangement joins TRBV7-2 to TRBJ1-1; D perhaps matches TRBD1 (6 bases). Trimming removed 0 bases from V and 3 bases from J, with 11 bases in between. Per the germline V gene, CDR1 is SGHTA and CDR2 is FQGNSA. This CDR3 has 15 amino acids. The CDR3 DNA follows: TGTGCCAGCAGCTTAGCGCCAGGGGAATACACTGAAGCTTTCTTT. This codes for CASSLAPGEYTEAFF.